This T cell receptor beta chain was obtained from a study of control samples from healthy donors and cancer patients. Only in-frame clones appear in the TCRdb table, and some are missing; sequencing was by immunoSEQ multiplex PCR. The sample lists some 150,000 clones; over 90% were seen once. V was cut by 2 bases and J by 2 bases, with 7 bases left in between. The CDR3 consists of 14 residues. In germline, CDR1 is SGHRS, CDR2 YFSETQ. The source of this sequence is a man between 45 and 60 years old in good health. The gene calls are TRBV5-1 and TRBJ1-4, with D possibly matching TRBD1 (5 bases). The specimen sequenced was blood. The CDR3 DNA sequence: TGCGCCAGCAGCTTCGGGGCGACTAATGAAAAACTGTTTTTT. It codes for CASSFGATNEKLFF.